One and the same sample provided the 3 T cell receptor beta chains below, sequenced in a study of blood T cells in healthy people across ages. Next came a second PCR, run for about 6 to 11 cycles, which used a sample-barcoded 5' primer along with a J-beta primer mix. TCRdb redid the calling of the 5' RACE reads with MiXCR, one entry per CDR3 protein. In the table there are hundreds of thousands of distinct CDR3 sequences, around 46% of which are singletons. Sequencing was performed on blood. The receptors were gathered from a woman aged 60-70 years in good health.

This clonotype was seen a handful of times. The chain is built from TRBV3-1 and TRBJ1-1; 7 bases agree with TRBD1. Germline loops: CDR1 LGHDT, CDR2 YNNKEL (reference sequence). Germline trimming cut 0 bases from V and 5 bases from J; bases unmatched to any gene: 12. CDR3 length equals 17 residues. In DNA form, the CDR3 reads TGTGCCAGCAGCCAAGATGGGAGTGACAGGGAGAAGACTGAAGCTTTCTTT. Protein sequence: CASSQDGSDREKTEAFF.

This clonotype came up many times. This chain uses TRBV29-1 with TRBJ2-7, with 7 bases lining up with TRBD1. The CDR3 sequence is 12 residues long. V shed 7 bases and J 6 bases; nucleotides not matched to a gene: 9. Germline loops: CDR1 SQVTM, CDR2 ANQGSEA. Here the CDR3 DNA reads TGCAGCGCCTCTAACACAGGGGTCGAGCAGTACTTC. It encodes CSASNTGVEQYF.

This clonotype has more than one count but fewer than ten. The chain employs TRBV20-1 and TRBJ1-2; no definite D call. The V gene lost 4 bases and the J gene lost 8 bases, with 23 bases spanning the gap. This CDR3 contains 15 residues. Germline V gene sequence: CDR1 DFQATT, CDR2 SNEGSKA (reference sequence). As DNA, the CDR3 is TGCAGTGCTACTGCGGACGGAAAACTCTTTGGAGGCTACACCTTC. It specifies CSATADGKLFGGYTF.